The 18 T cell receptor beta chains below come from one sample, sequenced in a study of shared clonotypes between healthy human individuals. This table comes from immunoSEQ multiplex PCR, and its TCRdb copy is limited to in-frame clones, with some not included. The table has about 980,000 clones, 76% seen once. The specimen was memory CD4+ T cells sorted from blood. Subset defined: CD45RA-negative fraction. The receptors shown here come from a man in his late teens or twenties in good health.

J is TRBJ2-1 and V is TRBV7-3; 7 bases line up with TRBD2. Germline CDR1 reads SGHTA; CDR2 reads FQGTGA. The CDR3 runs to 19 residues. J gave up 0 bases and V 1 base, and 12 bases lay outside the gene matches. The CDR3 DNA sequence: TGTGCCAGCAGCTTAAGACCCCCTCTCGGGGGGATCTCCTACAATGAGCAGTTCTTC. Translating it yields CASSLRPPLGGISYNEQFF.

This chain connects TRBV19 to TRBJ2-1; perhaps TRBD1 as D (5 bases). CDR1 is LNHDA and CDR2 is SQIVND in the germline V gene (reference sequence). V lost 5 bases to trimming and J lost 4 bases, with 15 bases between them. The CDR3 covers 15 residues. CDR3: CASSPRDSSYNEQFF. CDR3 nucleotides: TGTGCCAGTAGTCCCCGCGACAGCTCTTACAATGAGCAGTTCTTC.

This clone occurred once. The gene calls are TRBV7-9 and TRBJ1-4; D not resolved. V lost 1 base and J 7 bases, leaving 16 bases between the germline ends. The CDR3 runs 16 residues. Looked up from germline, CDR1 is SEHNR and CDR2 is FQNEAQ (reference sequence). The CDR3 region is CASSLVVYGSSEKLFF. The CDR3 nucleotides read TGTGCCAGCAGCTTAGTGGTTTACGGCTCTAGTGAAAAACTGTTTTTT.

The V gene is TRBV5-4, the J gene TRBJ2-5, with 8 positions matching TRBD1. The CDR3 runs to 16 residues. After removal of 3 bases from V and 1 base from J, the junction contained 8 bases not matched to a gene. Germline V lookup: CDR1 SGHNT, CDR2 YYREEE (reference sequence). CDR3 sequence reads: CASSSGQGGPQETQYF. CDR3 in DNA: TGTGCCAGCAGCTCCGGACAGGGAGGTCCCCAAGAGACCCAGTACTTC.

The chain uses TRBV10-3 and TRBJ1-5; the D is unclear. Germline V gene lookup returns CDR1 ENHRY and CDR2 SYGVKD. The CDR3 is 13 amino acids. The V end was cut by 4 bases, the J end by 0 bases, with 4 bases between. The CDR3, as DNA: TGTGCCATCAGTGTTGATAGCAATCAGCCCCAGCATTTT. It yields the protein CAISVDSNQPQHF.

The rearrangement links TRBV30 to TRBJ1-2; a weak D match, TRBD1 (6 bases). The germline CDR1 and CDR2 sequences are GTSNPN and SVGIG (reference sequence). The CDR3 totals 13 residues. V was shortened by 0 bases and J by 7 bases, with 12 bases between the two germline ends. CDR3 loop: CAWSVPGAGGYTF. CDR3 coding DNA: TGTGCCTGGAGTGTACCAGGGGCAGGTGGCTACACCTTC.

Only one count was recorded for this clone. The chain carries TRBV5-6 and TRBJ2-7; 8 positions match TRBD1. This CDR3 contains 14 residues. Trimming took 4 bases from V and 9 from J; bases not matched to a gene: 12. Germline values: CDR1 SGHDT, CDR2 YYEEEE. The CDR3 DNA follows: TGTGCCAGCAGCACCGGGACAGGAATAGGAAGGCAGTACTTC. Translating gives CASSTGTGIGRQYF.

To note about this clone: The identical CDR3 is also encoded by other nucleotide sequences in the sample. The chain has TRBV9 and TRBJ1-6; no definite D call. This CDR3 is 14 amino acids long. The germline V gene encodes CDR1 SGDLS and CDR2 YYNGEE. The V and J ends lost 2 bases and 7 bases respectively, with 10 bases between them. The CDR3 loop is CASSVGGSNSPLHF. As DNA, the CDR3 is TGTGCCAGCAGCGTGGGAGGGAGCAATTCACCCCTCCACTTT.

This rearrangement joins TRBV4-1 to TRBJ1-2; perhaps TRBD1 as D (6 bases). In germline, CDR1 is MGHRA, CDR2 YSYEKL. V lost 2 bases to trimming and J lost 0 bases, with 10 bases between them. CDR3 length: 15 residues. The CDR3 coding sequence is TGCGCCAGCAGCCAAACGCAGGGGCCTAACTATGGCTACACCTTC. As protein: CASSQTQGPNYGYTF.

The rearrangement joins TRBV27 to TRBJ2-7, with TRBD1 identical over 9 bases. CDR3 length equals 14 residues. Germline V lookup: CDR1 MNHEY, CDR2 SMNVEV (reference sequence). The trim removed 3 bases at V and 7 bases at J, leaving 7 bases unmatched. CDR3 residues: CASSLGQGSGEQYF. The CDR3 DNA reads TGTGCCAGCAGTTTGGGACAGGGCTCGGGGGAGCAGTACTTC.

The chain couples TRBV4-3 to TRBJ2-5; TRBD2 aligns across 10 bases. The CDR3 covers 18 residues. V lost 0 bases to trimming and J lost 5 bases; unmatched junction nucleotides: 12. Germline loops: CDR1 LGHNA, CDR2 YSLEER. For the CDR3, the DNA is TGCGCCAGCAGCCAAGATCAACCCGGGGCTAGCGGGAGCGAGACCCAGTACTTC. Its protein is CASSQDQPGASGSETQYF.

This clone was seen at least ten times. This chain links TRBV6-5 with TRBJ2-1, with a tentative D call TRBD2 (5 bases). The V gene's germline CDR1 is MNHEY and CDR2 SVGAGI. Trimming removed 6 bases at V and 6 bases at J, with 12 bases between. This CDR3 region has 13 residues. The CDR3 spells CASSERFGNEQFF. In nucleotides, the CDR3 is TGTGCCAGCAGCGAGCGGTTTGGCAATGAGCAGTTCTTC.

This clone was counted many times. CDR3 nucleotide sequence: TGCGCCAGCAGCCAAGATACCCTAGCAAGGAACGAGCAGTACTTC. It codes for CASSQDTLARNEQYF. This chain joins TRBV4-1 and TRBJ2-7; D may be TRBD2 (5 bases). The V and J ends lost 0 bases and 5 bases respectively, with 14 bases between them. The CDR3 is made up of 15 amino acids. Germline-derived CDR1 and CDR2 are MGHRA and YSYEKL.

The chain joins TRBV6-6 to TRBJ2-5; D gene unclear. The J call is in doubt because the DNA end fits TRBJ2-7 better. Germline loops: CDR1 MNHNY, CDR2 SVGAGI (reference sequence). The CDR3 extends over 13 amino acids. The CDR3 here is CASSYEGPHEQYF. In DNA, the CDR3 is TGTGCCAGCAGTTACGAAGGGCCCCACGAGCAGTACTTC.

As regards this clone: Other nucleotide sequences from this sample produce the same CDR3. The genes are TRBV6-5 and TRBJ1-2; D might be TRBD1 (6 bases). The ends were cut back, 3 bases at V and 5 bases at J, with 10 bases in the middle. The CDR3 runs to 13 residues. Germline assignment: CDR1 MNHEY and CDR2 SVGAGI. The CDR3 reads CASSYRGGYGYTF. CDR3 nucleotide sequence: TGTGCCAGCAGTTATAGGGGGGGGTATGGCTACACCTTC.

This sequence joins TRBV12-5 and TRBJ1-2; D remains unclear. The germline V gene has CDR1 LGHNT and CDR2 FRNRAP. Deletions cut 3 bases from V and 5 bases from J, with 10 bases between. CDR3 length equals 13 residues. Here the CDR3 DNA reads TGTGCTAGTGGTTTTCCCGCGTTGTATGGCTACACCTTC. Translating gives CASGFPALYGYTF.

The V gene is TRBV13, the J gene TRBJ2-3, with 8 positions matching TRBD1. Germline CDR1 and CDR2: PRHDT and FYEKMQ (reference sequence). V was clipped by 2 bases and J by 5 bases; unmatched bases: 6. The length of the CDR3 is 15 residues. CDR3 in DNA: TGTGCCAGCAGCTTATCTCAGGGGGCGGGAGATACGCAGTATTTT. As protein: CASSLSQGAGDTQYF.

CDR3 bases: TGTGCCAGCTCACCCCTTCTTTCCCCAGATACGCAGTATTTT. Protein: CASSPLLSPDTQYF. V and J are TRBV18 and TRBJ2-3; no definite D call. This CDR3 has 14 amino acids. Germline V lookup: CDR1 KGHSH, CDR2 LQKENI. V lost 3 bases to trimming and J lost 4 bases, with 11 bases between them. Looking up the rest from reference TRBV18 and TRBJ2-3 gives the full variable domain: NAGVMQNPRHLVRRRGQEARLRCSPMKGHSHVYWYRQLPEEGLKFMVYLQKENIIDESGMPKERFSAEFPKEGPSILRIQQVVRGDSAAYFCASSPLLSPDTQYFGPGTRLTVL.